This T cell receptor (beta chain) was documented in a study of CD8 T cells in ankylosing spondylitis. Germline CDR1 reads DFQATT; CDR2 reads SNEGSKA (reference sequence). Trimming cost V 6 bases and J 9 bases; bases outside gene matches: 10. The CDR3 totals 15 residues. Regarding this clonotype: Antigen specificity is unknown.

Overall study results and limits: A TCR beta motif of several highly homologous variants appeared characteristic of ankylosing spondylitis blood. Disease-linked clones bore a CD8+ phenotype and were relatively rare in peripheral blood.

TCRdb used MiXCR to reprocess the 5' RACE reads, holding one entry per CDR3 protein. The profile shows roughly 700,000 distinct CDR3 sequences, around 20% of them singletons. This TCR derives from a male donor with ankylosing spondylitis. The sequenced sample was blood, either unsorted or a sorted T cell fraction (not recorded which). The chain uses TRBV20-1 and TRBJ2-1; 14 positions match TRBD2. CDR3 amino acids: CSAKTSGGGPGEQFF. The CDR3 coding sequence is TGCAGTGCCAAGACTAGCGGGGGGGGTCCTGGTGAGCAGTTCTTC.